This TCR beta chain was retrieved from a study of Ad26.COV2.S vaccination and SARS-CoV-2 variants. Study results and caveats: Across vaccine and placebo recipients, the breadth of non-spike TCRs was similar. Breadth, reportedly substantial, characterized the spike-specific CD8+ and CD4+ T cell responses after vaccination.

The treatment denotes: around 19 received Ad26.COV2.S at low or high dose, single or two shots; roughly five received placebo; per-sample allocation not given. Following the first vaccine or placebo injection, samples were taken on day 63. The shot given was an Ad26 vector that makes Wuhan-strain SARS-CoV-2 spike. A remark on this clone: The antigen remains undetermined.

Produced via immunoSEQ multiplex PCR; TCRdb's table is partial and in-frame only. Of 510,000 or so clones in the sample, around 90% were seen once. This TCR derives from a person between 18 and 60 years old who received the Ad26.COV2.S COVID-19 vaccine or a placebo. The sequencing used peripheral blood, collected in a trial of Ad26.COV2.S vaccine versus placebo.

The CDR3 bases are TGCAGTGCTAGTAGACTAGCGGGGAAGCACAGGGGTGGTGAGCAGTTCTTC. Amino acid sequence: CSASRLAGKHRGGEQFF. The chain employs TRBV20-1 and TRBJ2-1; 11 bases line up with TRBD2. CDR3 length: 17 amino acids. Per germline, CDR1 DFQATT and CDR2 SNEGSKA (reference sequence). The junction had 16 bases not matched to a gene; V was cut back by 3 bases and J by 9 bases.